Below are 10 T cell receptor beta chains sequenced from a single sample in a study of OX40 agonist ivuxolimab in advanced cancers. Libraries were prepared by immunoSEQ multiplex PCR; TCRdb keeps only in-frame clonotypes and omits some of them. The sample holds roughly 69,000 clones; roughly nine tenths are singletons and the top ten take about 4%. The sequenced sample was CD4+ or CD8+ T cells sorted from blood, obtained in a trial of the OX40 agonist ivuxolimab. The origin of the receptors is an adult with an advanced solid tumor such as melanoma, head and neck, liver or kidney cancer.

A note on this clone: The sample has other DNA sequences that encode this CDR3 too. The chain links TRBV5-1 to TRBJ1-2, with D tentatively TRBD1 (5 bases). The CDR3 length is 13 residues. Looked up from germline, CDR1 is SGHRS and CDR2 is YFSETQ. V dropped 3 bases and J dropped 4 bases, with 10 bases sitting between them. CDR3 coding DNA: TGCGCCAGCAGCTCGGGGGGTCGCTATGGCTACACCTTC. It is translated as CASSSGGRYGYTF. Together with reference TRBV5-1 and TRBJ1-2, the CDR3 gives the full variable domain: KAGVTQTPRYLIKTRGQQVTLSCSPISGHRSVSWYQQTPGQGLQFLFEYFSETQRNKGNFPGRFSGRQFSNSRSEMNVSTLELGDSALYLCASSSGGRYGYTFGSGTRLTVV.

The chain's CDR3 is CATTSGQGFYNEQFF. CDR3 sequence (DNA): TGTGCCACCACCTCGGGACAGGGGTTCTACAATGAGCAGTTCTTC. The rearrangement uses TRBV15 and TRBJ2-1; 10 nucleotides match TRBD1. CDR1 is LNHNV, CDR2 YYDKDF, per germline (reference sequence). Losses at the gene ends were 7 bases for V and 3 bases for J; bases not matched to a gene: 6. The CDR3 is 15 amino acids.

The chain links TRBV20-1 to TRBJ2-1; D gene unclear. The CDR3 runs to 8 residues. Trimming left V 6 bases short and J 6 bases short, with 0 bases between. Per the germline V gene, CDR1 is DFQATT and CDR2 is SNEGSKA (reference sequence). DNA of the CDR3: TGCAGTGCCAATGAGCAGTTCTTC. Protein sequence: CSANEQFF.

The chain joins TRBV19 to TRBJ1-1; tentatively, D is TRBD1 (5 bases). The CDR3 is 14 amino acids. Germline CDR1 LNHDA, CDR2 SQIVND (reference sequence). Trimming took 3 bases from V and 2 from J, leaving 10 bases between them. The CDR3 spells CASSMVGGNTEAFF. CDR3 DNA: TGTGCCAGTAGTATGGTGGGGGGAAACACTGAAGCTTTCTTT.

This chain links TRBV27 with TRBJ1-2; tentative D call: TRBD1 (6 bases). The CDR3 extends over 14 amino acids. V was clipped by 4 bases and J by 4 bases, with 13 bases between them. CDR1 and CDR2 (germline): MNHEY, SMNVEV (reference sequence). Written as DNA, the CDR3 is TGTGCCAGCAGTTCCCGGACAGAGAGCTATGGCTACACCTTC. Its translation is CASSSRTESYGYTF.

The gene calls are TRBV27 and TRBJ2-4; D call uncertain. Trimming left V 3 bases short and J 1 base short, with 7 bases between. Germline CDR1 reads MNHEY; CDR2 reads SMNVEV (reference sequence). The CDR3 is 14 amino acids. CDR3 amino acids: CASSFGGAKNIQYF. CDR3 DNA: TGTGCCAGCAGTTTTGGTGGGGCCAAAAACATTCAGTACTTC.

The chain combines TRBV11-2 with TRBJ2-3; TRBD2 is a possible D gene (6 bases). Between the trimmed V and J ends, which lost 1 base and 3 bases, there was a span of 20 bases. Germline V lookup: CDR1 SGHAT, CDR2 FQNNGV. CDR3 length: 18 residues. The CDR3, as DNA: TGTGCCAGCAGCTTAGTGGAGCGGACGGGGGTGTTAACAGATACGCAGTATTTT. This translates into CASSLVERTGVLTDTQYF. Full variable domain (rest looked up from reference TRBV11-2 and TRBJ2-3): EAGVAQSPRYKIIEKRQSVAFWCNPISGHATLYWYQQILGQGPKLLIQFQNNGVVDDSQLPKDRFSAERLKGVDSTLKIQPAKLEDSAVYLCASSLVERTGVLTDTQYFGPGTRLTVL.

This clone is labeled as medium-sized. The chain combines TRBV11-2 with TRBJ2-7; 7 bases are a match to TRBD1. V lost 7 bases, J lost 1 base, and 4 bases stayed unmatched. The V gene's germline CDR1 is SGHAT and CDR2 FQNNGV. The CDR3 length is 13 residues. CDR3 residues: CASTRTGSYEQYF. The CDR3 coding sequence is TGTGCCAGCACTCGGACAGGTTCCTACGAGCAGTACTTC.

The rearrangement joins TRBV2 to TRBJ2-1; 9 positions match TRBD2. Germline V gene data show CDR1 as SNHLY and CDR2 as FYNNEI. V lost 6 bases and J lost 7; bases outside the gene matches: 13. The CDR3 sequence is 16 residues long. The DNA for the CDR3 is TGTGCCAGCAGCCCAATGCTAGCGGGAAATTTGAATGAGCAGTTCTTC. Translation: CASSPMLAGNLNEQFF.

The chain is built from TRBV28 and TRBJ1-2; no clear D gene. Trimming left V 2 bases short and J 0 bases short, with 7 bases between. Germline CDR1 and CDR2: MDHEN and SYDVKM. The CDR3 runs to 14 residues. Here the CDR3 DNA reads TGTGCCAGCAGTTTAGAGGAAGCTAACTATGGCTACACCTTC. Its translation: CASSLEEANYGYTF.